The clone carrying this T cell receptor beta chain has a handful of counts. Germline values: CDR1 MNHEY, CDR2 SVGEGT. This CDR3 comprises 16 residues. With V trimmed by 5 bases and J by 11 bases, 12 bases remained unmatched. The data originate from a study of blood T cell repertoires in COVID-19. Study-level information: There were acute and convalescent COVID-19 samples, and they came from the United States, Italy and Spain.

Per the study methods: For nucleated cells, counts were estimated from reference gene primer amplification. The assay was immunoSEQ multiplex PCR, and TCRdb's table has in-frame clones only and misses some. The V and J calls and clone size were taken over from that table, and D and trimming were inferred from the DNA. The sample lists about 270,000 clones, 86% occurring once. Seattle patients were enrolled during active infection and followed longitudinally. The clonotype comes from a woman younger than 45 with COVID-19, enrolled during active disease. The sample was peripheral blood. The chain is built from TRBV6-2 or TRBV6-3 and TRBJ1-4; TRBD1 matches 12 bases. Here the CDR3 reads CASSRLTGDRGQKLFF. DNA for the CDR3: TGTGCCAGCAGTCGGCTTACCGGGGACAGGGGGCAGAAACTGTTTTTT.